Presented here are 20 T cell receptor beta chains from one specimen sequenced in a study of cytomegalovirus exposure and HLA in healthy donors. 13 Jbeta primers and 60 Vbeta primers were used for the PCR. Libraries were prepared by immunoSEQ multiplex PCR; TCRdb keeps only in-frame clonotypes and omits some of them. Counted here are around 93,000 clones, under 85% occurring once; the ten biggest clones make up 2.5% to 4%. Material for sequencing was PBMCs. These receptors were obtained from a woman in her thirties or forties in good health and CMV-seronegative.

This clone was observed a handful of times. J is TRBJ2-7 and V is TRBV5-5; no clear D gene. Germline loops: CDR1 SGHKS, CDR2 YYEKEE (reference sequence). This CDR3 contains 12 residues. Trimming removed 6 bases from V and 6 bases from J, with 13 bases in between. CDR3 bases: TGTGCCAGCAATCGACTTCTCGGCGAGCAGTACTTC. It encodes CASNRLLGEQYF.

The chain is built from TRBV11-2 and TRBJ2-1; D perhaps matches TRBD1 (6 bases). Germline CDR1 SGHAT, CDR2 FQNNGV. CDR3 size: 15 residues. Trimming cost V 4 bases and J 7 bases, with 17 bases left between them. Here the CDR3 DNA reads TGTGCCAGCAGCTCTCAGGGGCAGGGTGGGAATGAGCAGTTCTTC. It yields the protein CASSSQGQGGNEQFF.

The table lists this clone with a few counts. The chain recombines TRBV5-1 with TRBJ2-3; a possible D gene is TRBD2 (5 bases). The ends were cut back, 7 bases at V and 6 bases at J, with 21 bases in the middle. Germline V gene lookup returns CDR1 SGHRS and CDR2 YFSETQ. CDR3 length: 15 amino acids. This CDR3 is CASGESEAEWDTQYF. As DNA, the CDR3 is TGCGCCAGCGGGGAGAGCGAGGCGGAGTGGGATACGCAGTATTTT.

V and J are TRBV28 and TRBJ1-5, with a possible D match to TRBD1 (6 bases). CDR1 and CDR2 from the germline V gene are MDHEN and SYDVKM. V lost 7 bases to trimming and J lost 3 bases, with 13 bases between them. The CDR3 has 14 residues. The CDR3 DNA follows: TGTGCCAGCATCCCAGGACAGATCAATCAGCCCCAGCATTTT. This gives the protein CASIPGQINQPQHF.

The rearrangement links TRBV28 to TRBJ1-1; TRBD1 matches at 11 bases. Germline CDR1 is MDHEN and CDR2 is SYDVKM. The CDR3 contains 15 residues. V lost 6 bases and J lost 5; bases outside the gene matches: 8. The CDR3 region is CASSGDRGGDTEAFF. In nucleotides, the CDR3 is TGTGCCAGCAGCGGGGACAGGGGGGGAGATACTGAAGCTTTCTTT. Full variable domain (remainder filled in from reference TRBV28 and TRBJ1-1): DVKVTQSSRYLVKRTGEKVFLECVQDMDHENMFWYRQDPGLGLRLIYFSYDVKMKEKGDIPEGYSVSREKKERFSLILESASTNQTSMYLCASSGDRGGDTEAFFGQGTRLTVV.

The chain recombines TRBV10-2 with TRBJ2-7; TRBD2 agrees at 12 bases. V shed 7 bases, J shed 3 bases, and the junction held 4 bases outside the gene matches. There are 14 residues in the CDR3. Looked up from germline, CDR1 is WSHSY and CDR2 is SAAADI. The CDR3 is CASTPTSGSYEQYF. Written as DNA, the CDR3 is TGCGCCAGCACCCCGACTAGCGGGAGCTACGAGCAGTACTTC.

The gene calls are TRBV5-4 and TRBJ2-7; weak D call: TRBD1 (6 bases). This CDR3 has 14 residues. V was trimmed by 2 bases and J by 4 bases, leaving 13 bases between them. The germline V gene has CDR1 SGHNT and CDR2 YYREEE (reference sequence). The CDR3 loop reads CASSFQGNLYEQYF. In nucleotides, the CDR3 is TGTGCCAGCAGCTTTCAGGGGAACTTATACGAGCAGTACTTC.

This rearrangement joins TRBV14 to TRBJ2-1; 11 bases are a match to TRBD1. The CDR3 contains 15 residues. CDR1 is SGHDN, CDR2 FVKESK, per germline. V trimming: 4 bases; J trimming: 9 bases; junction bases outside the gene matches: 8. The CDR3 here is CASSPRDRGSFEQFF. Here the CDR3 DNA reads TGTGCCAGCAGCCCCCGGGACAGGGGGAGTTTTGAGCAGTTCTTC.

The V gene is TRBV7-2, the J gene TRBJ2-7, with 7 bases lining up with TRBD2. Germline lookup yields CDR1 SGHTA and CDR2 FQGNSA. This CDR3 contains 14 residues. V lost 4 bases to trimming and J lost 2 bases; unmatched junction nucleotides: 5. DNA for the CDR3: TGTGCCAGCAGCTACCTAGCGGCTGCCTACGAGCAGTACTTC. Translating gives CASSYLAAAYEQYF.

This sequence joins TRBV18 and TRBJ2-5; 8 positions match TRBD1. V was clipped by 0 bases and J by 6 bases; unmatched bases: 3. This CDR3 region has 14 residues. Germline V CDR1 and CDR2: KGHSH, LQKENI. The CDR3 region has the DNA TGTGCCAGCTCACCACCCGGACAGGGACAGACCCAGTACTTC. Encoded protein: CASSPPGQGQTQYF.

V and J are TRBV29-1 and TRBJ1-2; TRBD1 might be the D (6 bases). Per germline, CDR1 SQVTM and CDR2 ANQGSEA. The CDR3 is made up of 14 amino acids. The V end was cut by 1 base, the J end by 2 bases, with 11 bases between. The CDR3 is CSVEGQGLNYGYTF. The CDR3 coding sequence is TGCAGCGTTGAAGGGCAGGGGTTAAACTATGGCTACACCTTC.

The rearrangement uses TRBV6-5 and TRBJ2-7; possible D gene TRBD2, 6 bases. Trimming pared 6 bases from V and 9 bases from J, leaving 21 bases between. The CDR3 totals 14 residues. Per the germline V gene, CDR1 is MNHEY and CDR2 is SVGAGI. CDR3 protein: CASRPPGALRVQYF. The CDR3 nucleotides read TGTGCCAGCAGGCCCCCGGGAGCTTTAAGGGTGCAGTACTTC.

This clone came up a few times. The rearrangement joins TRBV14 to TRBJ1-1; possible D gene TRBD1, 6 bases. The CDR3 consists of 16 residues. Per germline, CDR1 SGHDN and CDR2 FVKESK. Trimming removed 0 bases at V and 1 base at J, with 12 bases between. The CDR3 reads CASSQDMGARNTEAFF. DNA for the CDR3: TGTGCCAGCAGCCAAGACATGGGGGCGCGGAACACTGAAGCTTTCTTT.

This chain connects TRBV7-2 to TRBJ2-3; D not resolved. Trimming stripped 2 bases from V and 4 bases from J, with 4 bases between. Germline V gives CDR1 SGHTA, CDR2 FQGNSA. The CDR3 contains 12 residues. CDR3 sequence: CASSLLADTQYF. CDR3 bases: TGTGCCAGCAGCTTACTAGCAGATACGCAGTATTTT.

The DNA of the CDR3 is TGTGCCAGCAGCGACGGGGGGCTAGCGGGAGCCCCGAACACCGGGGAGCTGTTTTTT. Amino acid sequence: CASSDGGLAGAPNTGELFF. This chain uses TRBV9 with TRBJ2-2, with TRBD2 identical over 10 bases. J gave up 0 bases and V 3 bases, and 11 bases lay outside the gene matches. CDR3 length: 19 amino acids. Germline CDR1 is SGDLS and CDR2 is YYNGEE.

The genes are TRBV20-1 and TRBJ1-1; D is ambiguous. Trimming pared 5 bases from V and 8 bases from J, leaving 12 bases between. This CDR3 region has 11 residues. Germline CDR1 reads DFQATT; CDR2 reads SNEGSKA (reference sequence). The DNA of the CDR3 is TGCAGTGCTCCCTCTCAGTCGGAAGCTTTCTTT. Its protein product is CSAPSQSEAFF.

This clone was seen a few times. The V call is TRBV5-4, the J call TRBJ2-7, with D perhaps TRBD2 (7 bases). CDR1 and CDR2 (germline): SGHNT, YYREEE (reference sequence). The ends were cut back, 3 bases at V and 6 bases at J, with 13 bases in the middle. This CDR3 contains 13 residues. CDR3 protein: CASSSVRGGEQYF. CDR3 nucleotide sequence: TGTGCCAGCAGCTCCGTAAGGGGGGGCGAGCAGTACTTC.

Only a few counts were recorded for this clone. V usage is TRBV29-1 and J usage is TRBJ2-2, with 8 bases that match TRBD2. Trimming removed 4 bases from V and 5 bases from J; junction bases left unmatched: 6. There are 14 residues in the CDR3. Germline V lookup: CDR1 SQVTM, CDR2 ANQGSEA. In DNA, the CDR3 is TGCAGCGTTGTGGTTGGCGGGAGGACCGGGGAGCTGTTTTTT. As protein: CSVVVGGRTGELFF.

CDR3: CASSPGLLEAFF. The DNA for the CDR3 is TGTGCCAGCAGCCCGGGACTACTTGAAGCTTTCTTT. The genes are TRBV14 and TRBJ1-1, with a weak D call TRBD1 (5 bases). CDR1 and CDR2 from the germline V gene are SGHDN and FVKESK. V lost 4 bases and J lost 7, with 10 bases in between. The CDR3 consists of 12 residues.

This chain joins TRBV5-5 and TRBJ1-3, with D perhaps matching TRBD1 (5 bases). The germline CDR1 and CDR2 sequences are SGHKS and YYEKEE (reference sequence). The CDR3 extends over 14 amino acids. V dropped 4 bases and J dropped 1 base, with 9 bases sitting between them. DNA of the CDR3: TGTGCCAGCAGCCCCAGGGTATCTGGAAACACCATATATTTT. This encodes CASSPRVSGNTIYF. Variable domain in full (rest from reference TRBV5-5 and TRBJ1-3): DAGVTQSPTHLIKTRGQQVTLRCSPISGHKSVSWYQQVLGQGPQFIFQYYEKEERGRGNFPDRFSARQFPNYSSELNVNALLLGDSALYLCASSPRVSGNTIYFGEGSWLTVV.